These 11 T cell receptor beta chains were sequenced from one sample in a study of blood T cells in healthy people across ages. A second roughly 7 to 11 cycle PCR used barcoded and J-beta primers. MiXCR was run by TCRdb on the 5' RACE reads, yielding one entry per CDR3 protein. The sample lists 650,000 to 1,000,000 distinct CDR3 sequences, around 50% occurring once. Sequenced input: blood. All receptors derive from a man older than 75 in good health.

The J gene is TRBJ2-7, the V gene TRBV27; 9 nucleotides line up with TRBD1. The CDR3 has 16 residues. V lost 5 bases, J lost 2 bases, and 10 bases stayed unmatched. The germline V gene has CDR1 MNHEY and CDR2 SMNVEV (reference sequence). In nucleotides, the CDR3 is TGTGCCAGCAGTCCTACTCCCGGGACAGGGCCCTACGAGCAGTACTTC. Translating gives CASSPTPGTGPYEQYF.

About this clonotype: A junction boundary mismatches the germline segment, possibly from a read error. The V call is TRBV13, the J call TRBJ2-7; tentatively, D is TRBD2 (5 bases). In germline, CDR1 is PRHDT, CDR2 FYEKMQ (reference sequence). The CDR3 has 16 amino acids. The CDR3 coding sequence is TGTGCCAGCAGGTTAGCCGGAGGACCTCTAACCTACGAGCAGTACTTC. Translated: CASRLAGGPLTYEQYF.

V usage is TRBV6-5 and J usage is TRBJ2-1, with no clear D. The assigned J gene may be wrong: the sequence end matches TRBJ2-7 better. Germline lookup yields CDR1 MNHEY and CDR2 SVGAGI. This CDR3 is 14 amino acids long. The CDR3 region is CASSSLSSYNEQYF. The DNA of the CDR3 is TGTGCCAGCAGTTCCTTGAGCTCCTACAATGAGCAGTACTTC.

Details on this clonotype: A clone one base away is much larger, so this may be a read error. The rearrangement joins TRBV7-2 to TRBJ2-5; D is ambiguous. The tail of the sequence fits TRBJ2-1 better, so the J call may be wrong. CDR1 and CDR2 from the germline V gene are SGHTA and FQGNSA. The CDR3 sequence is 14 residues long. The CDR3 protein is CASSLALQQETQFF. The CDR3 region has the DNA TGTGCCAGCAGCTTAGCGTTACAGCAAGAGACCCAGTTCTTC.

The CDR3 here is CASSVAGAGKTDEQFF. The CDR3 coding sequence is TGTGCCAGCAGCGTAGCAGGGGCGGGAAAAACAGATGAGCAGTTCTTC. The chain recombines TRBV9 with TRBJ2-1; TRBD1 or TRBD2 may be the D gene (6 bases each). This CDR3 spans 16 amino acids. V lost 0 bases to trimming and J lost 8 bases, with 18 bases between them. Per germline, CDR1 SGDLS and CDR2 YYNGEE.

This clonotype was picked up a small number of times. The chain recombines TRBV6-5 with TRBJ1-6; no clear D gene. V lost 6 bases, J lost 7 bases, and 16 bases lay in between. The CDR3 spans 15 residues. CDR1 MNHEY and CDR2 SVGAGI come from the germline V gene. The CDR3, as DNA: TGTGCCAGCAGACCACCAGGCCCAAGGAATTCACCCCTCCACTTT. Residues: CASRPPGPRNSPLHF.

There are a few counts of this clonotype. The V and J genes are TRBV6-2 or TRBV6-3 and TRBJ2-6; tentatively, D is TRBD1 or TRBD2 (5 bases each). CDR1 MNHEY and CDR2 SVGEGT come from the germline V gene. The CDR3 is made up of 16 amino acids. V was cut by 0 bases and J by 2 bases, with 8 bases left in between. The CDR3 here is CASSYSGPTGANVLTF. The CDR3 bases are TGTGCCAGCAGTTACTCGGGACCAACTGGGGCCAACGTCCTGACTTTC.

The chain joins TRBV2 to TRBJ1-2; D unresolved. Germline assignment: CDR1 SNHLY and CDR2 FYNNEI. CDR3 size: 14 residues. Trimming cost V 2 bases and J 2 bases, with 9 bases left between them. The CDR3 region has the DNA TGTGCCAGCAGTGAAACTTCTGTCAACTATGGCTACACCTTC. It encodes CASSETSVNYGYTF.

The chain carries TRBV7-4 and TRBJ1-5; D gene ambiguous. This CDR3 has 14 residues. Germline lookup yields CDR1 SGHVT and CDR2 SQSDAQ. The ends were cut back, 8 bases at V and 3 bases at J, with 14 bases in the middle. The CDR3, as DNA: TGTGCCAGCTCCTGGCACGGGGACAATCAGCCCCAGCATTTT. Protein: CASSWHGDNQPQHF.

The J gene is TRBJ2-3, the V gene TRBV6-6; the match to TRBD2 covers 7 bases. The CDR3 sequence is 15 residues long. With 4 bases clipped from V and 6 bases from J, the junction kept 10 bases outside the gene matches. Germline V gives CDR1 MNHNY, CDR2 SVGAGI (reference sequence). The CDR3 coding sequence is TGTGCCAGCAGTTCACGGGGGGTCAGGGATGATACGCAGTATTTT. This codes for CASSSRGVRDDTQYF.

This clonotype was detected ten times or more. V usage is TRBV7-2 and J usage is TRBJ2-1; D remains ambiguous. V was trimmed by 3 bases and J by 1 base, leaving 13 bases between them. Germline-derived CDR1 and CDR2 are SGHTA and FQGNSA. The CDR3 is made up of 16 amino acids. The CDR3 reads CASSFNKVSSYNEQFF. The CDR3 bases are TGTGCCAGCAGCTTCAATAAGGTTTCATCCTACAATGAGCAGTTCTTC.